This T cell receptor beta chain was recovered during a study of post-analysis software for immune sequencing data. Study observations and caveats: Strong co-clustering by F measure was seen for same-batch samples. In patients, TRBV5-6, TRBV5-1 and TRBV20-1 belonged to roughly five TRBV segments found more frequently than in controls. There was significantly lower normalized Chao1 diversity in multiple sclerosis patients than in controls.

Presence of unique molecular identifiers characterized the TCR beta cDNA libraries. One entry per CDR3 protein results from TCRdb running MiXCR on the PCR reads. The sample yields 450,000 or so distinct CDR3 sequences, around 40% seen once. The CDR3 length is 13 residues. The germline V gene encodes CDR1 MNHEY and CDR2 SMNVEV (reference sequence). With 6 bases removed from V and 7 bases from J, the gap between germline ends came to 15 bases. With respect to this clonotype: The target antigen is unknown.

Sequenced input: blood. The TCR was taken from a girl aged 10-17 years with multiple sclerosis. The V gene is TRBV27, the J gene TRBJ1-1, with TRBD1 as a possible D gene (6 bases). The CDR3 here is CASSPLTGHEAFF. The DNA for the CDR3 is TGTGCCAGCAGCCCCCTGACAGGTCATGAAGCTTTCTTT.